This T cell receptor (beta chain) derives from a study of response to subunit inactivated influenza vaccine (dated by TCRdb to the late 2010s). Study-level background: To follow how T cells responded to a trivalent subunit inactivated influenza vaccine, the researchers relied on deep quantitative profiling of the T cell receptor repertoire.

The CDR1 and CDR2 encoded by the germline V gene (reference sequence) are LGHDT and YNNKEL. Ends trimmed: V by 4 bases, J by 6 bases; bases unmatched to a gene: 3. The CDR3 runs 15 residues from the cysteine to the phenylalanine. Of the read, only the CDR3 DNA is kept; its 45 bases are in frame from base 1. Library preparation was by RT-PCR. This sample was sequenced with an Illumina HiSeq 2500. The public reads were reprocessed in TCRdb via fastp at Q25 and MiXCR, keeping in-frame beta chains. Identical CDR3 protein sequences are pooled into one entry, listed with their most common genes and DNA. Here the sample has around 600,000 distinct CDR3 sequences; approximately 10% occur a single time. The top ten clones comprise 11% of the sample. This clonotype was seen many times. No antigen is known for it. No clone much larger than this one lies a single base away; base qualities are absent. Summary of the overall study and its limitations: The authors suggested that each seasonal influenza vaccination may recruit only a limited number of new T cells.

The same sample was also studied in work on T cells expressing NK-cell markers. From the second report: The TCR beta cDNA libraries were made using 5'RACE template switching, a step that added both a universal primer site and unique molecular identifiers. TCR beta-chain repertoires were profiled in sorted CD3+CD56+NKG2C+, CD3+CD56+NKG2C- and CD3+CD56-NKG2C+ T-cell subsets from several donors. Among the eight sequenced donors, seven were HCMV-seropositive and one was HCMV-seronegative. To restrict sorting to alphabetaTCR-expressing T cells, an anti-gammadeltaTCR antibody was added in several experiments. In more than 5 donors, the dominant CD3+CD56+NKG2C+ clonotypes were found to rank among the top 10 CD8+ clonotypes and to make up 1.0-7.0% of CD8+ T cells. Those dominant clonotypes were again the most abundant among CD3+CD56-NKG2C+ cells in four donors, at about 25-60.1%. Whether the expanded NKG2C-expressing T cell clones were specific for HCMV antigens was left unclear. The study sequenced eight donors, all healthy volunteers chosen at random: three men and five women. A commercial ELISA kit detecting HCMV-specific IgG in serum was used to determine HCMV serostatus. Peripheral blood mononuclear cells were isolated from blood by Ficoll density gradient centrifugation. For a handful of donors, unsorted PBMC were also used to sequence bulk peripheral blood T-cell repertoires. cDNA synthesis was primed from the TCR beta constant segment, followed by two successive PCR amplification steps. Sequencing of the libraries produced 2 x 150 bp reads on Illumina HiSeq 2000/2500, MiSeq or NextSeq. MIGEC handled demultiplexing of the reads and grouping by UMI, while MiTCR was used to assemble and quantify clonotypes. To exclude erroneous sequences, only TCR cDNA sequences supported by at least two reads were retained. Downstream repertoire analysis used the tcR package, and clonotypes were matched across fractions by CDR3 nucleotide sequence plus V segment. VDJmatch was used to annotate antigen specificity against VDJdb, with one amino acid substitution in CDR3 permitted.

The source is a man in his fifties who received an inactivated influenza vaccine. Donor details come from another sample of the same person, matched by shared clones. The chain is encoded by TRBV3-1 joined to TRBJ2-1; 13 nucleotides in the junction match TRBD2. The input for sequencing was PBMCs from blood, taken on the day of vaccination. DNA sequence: TGTGCCAGCAGCCTGACTAGCGGGAGGACCAATGAGCAGTTCTTC. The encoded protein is CASSLTSGRTNEQFF.